This note documents a single TCR beta chain sequence. With random hexamers, reverse transcription was performed on about 0.5 to 1 ug of RNA. Amplification of TCR beta CDR3 across 54 Vbeta and 13 Jbeta was performed with immunoSEQ multiplex PCR. One entry per CDR3 protein, called by TCRdb with MiXCR from the immunoSEQ multiplex PCR reads. The sample lists roughly 80,000 distinct CDR3 sequences, approximately 94% seen once, with 0.52% in the top ten. The source of the sample is a study of CD8 T cells in Susac syndrome. The CDR3 covers 14 residues. Germline V gene sequence: CDR1 MNHEY, CDR2 SVGAGI. Trimming removed 2 bases from V and 3 bases from J, with 11 bases in between.

The sequenced sample consisted of CD8+ T cells from PBMCs. This receptor was taken from a human donor with Susac syndrome. The chain uses TRBV6-5 and TRBJ2-7; perhaps TRBD1 as D (6 bases). CDR3 in DNA: TGTGCCAGCAGTTACGGGGGCAGGGGCTACGAGCAGTACTTC. Amino acid sequence: CASSYGGRGYEQYF.